The rows below give T cell receptor beta chains drawn from one sample of a study of T-cell memory formation after mild COVID-19. From the 5' RACE reads, TCRdb called clonotypes with MiXCR, one entry per CDR3 protein. The table shows some 290,000 distinct CDR3 sequences, with 16% occurring only once. Sequencing was performed on PBMCs or a T cell subset sorted from them (not recorded which). These receptors originate from a man aged 18 to 35 who had mild COVID-19 (a few samples of this study predate the infection). Cell type and time point are not known. The CDR3 runs from the conserved cysteine through the conserved F or W. A D gene is named only where the DNA matches it firmly. Rows give clone size only sometimes, using once, few, many, or a class for an expanded clone.

J: TRBJ1-5; D: TRBD1; size: few; V: TRBV5-5; DNA: TGTGCCAGCAGCTTTTCTCCCGGACAGGGGGTAAACCAGCCCCAGCATTTT; CDR3: CASSFSPGQGVNQPQHF
J: TRBJ1-1; D: -; size: few; V: TRBV9; DNA: TGTGCCAGCAGCCCGATCCGTCCCACTGAAGCTTTCTTT; CDR3: CASSPIRPTEAFF
J: TRBJ2-4; D: -; size: few; V: TRBV10-1; DNA: TGCGCCAGCAGTGACAGGGGATCCAAAAACATTCAGTACTTC; CDR3: CASSDRGSKNIQYF
J: TRBJ1-1; D: TRBD1; size: -; V: TRBV20-1; DNA: TGCAGTGCCAGGACGGGCAGGGGGCTATTGAACACTGAAGCTTTCTTT; CDR3: CSARTGRGLLNTEAFF
J: TRBJ2-3; D: -; size: few; V: TRBV7-9; DNA: TGTGCCAGCAGCTTAGCGCCCGGGGAGATCGCCGATACGCAGTATTTT; CDR3: CASSLAPGEIADTQYF
J: TRBJ1-5; D: TRBD1; size: -; V: TRBV5-1; DNA: TGCGCCAGCAGCTTGTCAGGGGGTCAGCCCCAGCATTTT; CDR3: CASSLSGGQPQHF
J: TRBJ1-1; D: -; size: -; V: TRBV30; DNA: TGTGCCTGGTACATGGGGCGGGTGAACACTGAAGCTTTCTTT; CDR3: CAWYMGRVNTEAFF
J: TRBJ1-4; D: TRBD1; size: -; V: TRBV6-2/TRBV6-3; DNA: TGTGCCAGCAGTTACACGACAGGGATAACAGCAACTAATGAAAAACTGTTTTTT; CDR3: CASSYTTGITATNEKLFF
J: TRBJ1-1; D: -; size: few; V: TRBV29-1; DNA: TGCAGCGTTGAAGAGGGTCCTGAAGCTTTCTTT; CDR3: CSVEEGPEAFF
J: TRBJ2-2; D: -; size: -; V: TRBV12-3/TRBV12-4; DNA: TGTGCCAGCAGTCCCTTCGGGGGGAACACCGGGGAGCTGTTTTTT; CDR3: CASSPFGGNTGELFF
J: TRBJ2-6; D: -; size: -; V: TRBV4-1; DNA: TGCGCCAGCAGCCTCGGGGGTGGCGTCCTGACTTTC; CDR3: CASSLGGGVLTF
J: TRBJ2-2; D: TRBD2; size: few; V: TRBV5-4; DNA: TGTGCCAGCAGCAGCAGGGAGGGGAACACCGGGGAGCTGTTTTTT; CDR3: CASSSREGNTGELFF
J: TRBJ1-1; D: -; size: -; V: TRBV7-9; DNA: TGTGCCGGGGGTATGGAACTGAACACTGAAGCTTTCTTT; CDR3: CAGGMELNTEAFF
J: TRBJ2-2; D: TRBD2; size: few; V: TRBV4-3; DNA: TGCGCCAGCAGCCAGGATTGGACTAGCTTTTCCGGGGAGCTGTTTTTT; CDR3: CASSQDWTSFSGELFF
J: TRBJ2-3; D: -; size: -; V: TRBV29-1; DNA: TGCAGCGTTGAAGAAGCTTTCCTCACAGATACGCAGTATTTT; CDR3: CSVEEAFLTDTQYF
J: TRBJ1-5; D: TRBD1; size: few; V: TRBV20-1; DNA: TGCAGTGCTAGAGACAGGGGGCTTATTCAGCCCCAGCATTTT; CDR3: CSARDRGLIQPQHF
J: TRBJ1-1; D: -; size: -; V: TRBV4-2; DNA: TGTGCCAGCAGCCAAGATCCCCCGGCTGAAGCTTTCTTT; CDR3: CASSQDPPAEAFF
J: TRBJ2-7; D: TRBD1; size: -; V: TRBV6-5; DNA: TGTGCCAGCAGTTACAGAGGCAGGGGGCTCAACGAGCAGTACTTC; CDR3: CASSYRGRGLNEQYF
J: TRBJ2-7; D: TRBD1; size: -; V: TRBV5-1; DNA: TGCGCCAGCGCCTCCGGGACAGGGGTATCCTACGAGCAGTACTTC; CDR3: CASASGTGVSYEQYF
J: TRBJ2-1; D: -; size: -; V: TRBV11-3; DNA: TGTGCCAGCAGCTTATGGGGGATCGACAATGAGCAGTTCTTC; CDR3: CASSLWGIDNEQFF
J: TRBJ1-2; D: -; size: few; V: TRBV7-3; DNA: TGTGCCAGCAGTCCCCAGGGCGCTGGCTACACCTTC; CDR3: CASSPQGAGYTF
J: TRBJ1-5; D: -; size: -; V: TRBV7-2; DNA: TGTGCCAGCAGCTTAGTGGAACATAGCAATCAGCCCCAGCATTTT; CDR3: CASSLVEHSNQPQHF
J: TRBJ2-2; D: TRBD1; size: -; V: TRBV4-2; DNA: TGTGCCAGCAGCCCCGACGACAGGGACCCCGGGGAGCTGTTTTTT; CDR3: CASSPDDRDPGELFF
J: TRBJ2-7; D: TRBD1; size: few; V: TRBV7-2; DNA: TGTGCCAGCAGCTTAGGACAGGGGATCCCCGACGAGCAGTACTTC; CDR3: CASSLGQGIPDEQYF
J: TRBJ1-1; D: -; size: -; V: TRBV4-1; DNA: TGCGCCAGCAGTTACGCTACGGGAGAAGCTTTCTTT; CDR3: CASSYATGEAFF
J: TRBJ1-5; D: -; size: -; V: TRBV18; DNA: TGTGCCAGCTCACCACCCCTGGATCCGGGTCAGCCCCAGCATTTT; CDR3: CASSPPLDPGQPQHF
J: TRBJ1-1; D: -; size: few; V: TRBV12-3/TRBV12-4; DNA: TGTGCCAGCAGTTCAGAGAAGAACACTGAAGCTTTCTTT; CDR3: CASSSEKNTEAFF
J: TRBJ2-1; D: TRBD2; size: few; V: TRBV5-1; DNA: TGCGCCAGCAGCTTGGGTAGCGGGGGCGAGCAGTTCTTC; CDR3: CASSLGSGGEQFF
J: TRBJ1-1; D: -; size: -; V: TRBV7-9; DNA: TGTGCCAGCACCCTCGAGGGAGGGGAAGCTTTCTTT; CDR3: CASTLEGGEAFF
J: TRBJ2-7; D: -; size: -; V: TRBV3-1; DNA: TGTGCCAGCAGCCAAGCGGTGCGGGGCCCCTACGAGCAGTACTTC; CDR3: CASSQAVRGPYEQYF
J: TRBJ1-2; D: TRBD1; size: few; V: TRBV5-1; DNA: TGCGCCAGCAGCTTCATCATGGGGACAGGAGGCGGCTACACCTTC; CDR3: CASSFIMGTGGGYTF
J: TRBJ1-2; D: TRBD1; size: few; V: TRBV4-1; DNA: TGCGCCAGCAGCCCAAGGACAGGGGCGGAAGAAGGCTACACCTTC; CDR3: CASSPRTGAEEGYTF
J: TRBJ2-1; D: -; size: few; V: TRBV2; DNA: TGTGCCAGCGCCCTTCTACATGAGCAGTTCTTC; CDR3: CASALLHEQFF
J: TRBJ2-3; D: -; size: -; V: TRBV11-2; DNA: TGTGCCAGCAGCTTCCGGACACACTACACAGATACGCAGTATTTT; CDR3: CASSFRTHYTDTQYF
J: TRBJ2-1; D: -; size: few; V: TRBV20-1; DNA: TGCAGTGCTAGAGATCGCATATCAAGCTCCTACAATGAGCAGTTCTTC; CDR3: CSARDRISSSYNEQFF
J: TRBJ1-1; D: -; size: few; V: TRBV7-9; DNA: TGTGCCAGCAGCCTGGTAGGTTTAGCAGGGCTGAACACTGAAGCTTTCTTT; CDR3: CASSLVGLAGLNTEAFF
J: TRBJ1-5; D: -; size: -; V: TRBV6-2/TRBV6-3; DNA: TGTGCCAGCAGCCCCGGGGAGGATGGGGCCCTCGAGCATTTT; CDR3: CASSPGEDGALEHF